These T cell receptor beta chains were read from a single sample in a study of regulatory T cells in long-lasting Graves disease. TCRdb reprocessed the multiplex PCR reads via MiXCR and lists one record per CDR3 protein. The table includes 600,000 to 650,000 distinct CDR3 sequences, approximately 15% detected once. These same records also appear under a second study, on T cells in Graves' hyperthyroidism and ophthalmopathy.

The sequenced sample was peripheral blood mononuclear cells (PBMCs), obtained at new diagnosis, from a patient treated with antithyroid drugs. These receptors were obtained from a woman under 40 with Graves disease. The CDR3 runs from the conserved cysteine through the conserved F or W. The D gene is left open where the match is weak. Some rows mark clone size as missing; the rest say once, few, many or name a class of expanded clone.

>many|TRBJ1-5|14|TRBV2|.
TGTGCCAGCAGTGGTCCTTATAGCAATCAGCCCCAGCATTTT
CASSGPYSNQPQHF
>few|TRBJ1-5|16|TRBV30|TRBD1
TGTGCCTGGAGCGGCCAGGGGGCGAATGGCAATCAGCCCCAGCATTTT
CAWSGQGANGNQPQHF
>few|TRBJ2-6|18|TRBV2|TRBD2
TGTGCCAGCAGTCGCCGACTAGCGGGACAGTCTGGGGCCAACGTCCTGACTTTC
CASSRRLAGQSGANVLTF
>.|TRBJ1-6|19|TRBV11-2|.
TGTGCCAGCAGCTTAGAATCGGGGCCTCTGAGCTCCTATAATTCACCCCTCCACTTT
CASSLESGPLSSYNSPLHF
>many|TRBJ2-3|11|TRBV29-1|.
TGCAGCGTTCCCTCGGTGGATACGCAGTATTTT
CSVPSVDTQYF
>.|TRBJ2-5|13|TRBV18|.
TGTGCCAGCTCCGACAGGCTCCAAGAGACCCAGTACTTC
CASSDRLQETQYF
>.|TRBJ1-2|16|TRBV19|TRBD1
TGTGCCAGTAGTATAGCGTGGACAGGGGATTCCTATGGCTACACCTTC
CASSIAWTGDSYGYTF
>few|TRBJ1-3|14|TRBV6-1|TRBD1
TGTGCCAGCAGTGGGACAGGGGCTGGAAACACCATATATTTT
CASSGTGAGNTIYF
>many|TRBJ2-1|16|TRBV11-2|TRBD2
TGTGCCAGCAGCTTAATGTCCGCGGGAGGGAGCAATGAGCAGTTCTTC
CASSLMSAGGSNEQFF
>few|TRBJ2-2|15|TRBV29-1|TRBD2
TGCAGCGTTGCGCTAGCGGGACATCCGACCGGGGAGCTGTTTTTT
CSVALAGHPTGELFF
>many|TRBJ2-3|12|TRBV28|.
TGTGCCAGCAGGGTCAGCACAGATACGCAGTATTTT
CASRVSTDTQYF
>few|TRBJ1-2|15|TRBV18|TRBD1
TGTGCCAGCTCACCACTCTTGACAGGGGAAGATGGCTACACCTTC
CASSPLLTGEDGYTF
>.|TRBJ2-1|14|TRBV6-2/TRBV6-3|TRBD2
TGTGCCAGCAGTGAGGTTCTAGCGGCGAATGAGCAGTTCTTC
CASSEVLAANEQFF
>.|TRBJ1-1|14|TRBV5-4|TRBD1
TGTGCCAGCAGCTGGGACAGGGAGAACACTGAAGCTTTCTTT
CASSWDRENTEAFF
>many|TRBJ1-1|12|TRBV12-3/TRBV12-4|.
TGTGCCAGCAGTTATGTCCGGCGTGAAGCTTTCTTT
CASSYVRREAFF
>few|TRBJ2-1|16|TRBV20-1|.
TGCAGTGCTAGGGATGACAGGTTCGAGATTTACAATGAGCAGTTCTTC
CSARDDRFEIYNEQFF
>.|TRBJ1-6|16|TRBV27|TRBD1
TGTGCCAGCAGAGCTGGGACAGGGGGAAGTAATTCACCCCTCCACTTT
CASRAGTGGSNSPLHF
>few|TRBJ2-5|15|TRBV5-4|.
TGTGCCAGCAGCCCGACCGGGACTCCAAAAGAGACCCAGTACTTC
CASSPTGTPKETQYF
>many|TRBJ2-4|13|TRBV7-9|.
TGTGCCAGCAGCTTACCGGGTTCGAACATTCAGTACTTC
CASSLPGSNIQYF
>once|TRBJ2-3|17|TRBV7-2|TRBD2
TGTGCCAGCAGCCCGGCCCTAGCGGGAGGGGGGTCAGATACGCAGTATTTT
CASSPALAGGGSDTQYF
>many|TRBJ1-5|15|TRBV2|.
TGTGCCAGCAGTGGGCCGGGAGGGACGAATCAGCCCCAGCATTTT
CASSGPGGTNQPQHF
>.|TRBJ2-2|15|TRBV7-2|TRBD2
TGTGCCAGCAGCTTCCTAGCGGGAGGTTCCGGGGAGCTGTTTTTT
CASSFLAGGSGELFF
>few|TRBJ2-3|17|TRBV29-1|TRBD2
TGCAGCGTGACGGGGACTAGCGGGAGGCCTAGCACAGATACGCAGTATTTT
CSVTGTSGRPSTDTQYF
>many|TRBJ1-1|13|TRBV7-9|.
TGTGCCAGCAGCTTAGGGGGGTCCCTTGAAGCTTTCTTT
CASSLGGSLEAFF
>once|TRBJ1-5|15|TRBV9|TRBD1
TGTGCCAGCAGCAAGCAGGGGACAGAACATCAGCCCCAGCATTTT
CASSKQGTEHQPQHF
>.|TRBJ2-5|16|TRBV9|.
TGTGCCAGCAGCCCCCTATGGGGTATGGACCAAGAGACCCAGTACTTC
CASSPLWGMDQETQYF
>many|TRBJ2-5|15|TRBV29-1|TRBD2
TGCAGCGTAGTTGGGACTAGCGGACATGTAAAGACCCAGTACTTC
CSVVGTSGHVKTQYF
>many|TRBJ1-2|17|TRBV28|.
TGTGCCAGCAGTGACCCTTCCGGGCAGGAGGCTAGCTATGGCTACACCTTC
CASSDPSGQEASYGYTF
>few|TRBJ2-7|16|TRBV12-3/TRBV12-4|TRBD2
TGTGCCAGCAGCCATCCTAGCGGGAGTGGATCGGACGAGCAGTACTTC
CASSHPSGSGSDEQYF
>.|TRBJ2-2|17|TRBV7-3|.
TGTGCCAGCAGCTCCCCCGGCTCGGGGACGAACACCGGGGAGCTGTTTTTT
CASSSPGSGTNTGELFF
>many|TRBJ1-1|13|TRBV30|.
TGTGCCTGGAGCTTTATAGAACAGGGTGAAGCTTTCTTT
CAWSFIEQGEAFF
>many|TRBJ2-7|14|TRBV5-1|TRBD1
TGCGCCAGCAACGATCCGGGACAGTCCTACGAGCAGTACTTC
CASNDPGQSYEQYF
>once|TRBJ2-3|16|TRBV20-1|TRBD2
TGCAGTGCTAGGATGGGCGGGAGCTCTAGCACAGATACGCAGTATTTT
CSARMGGSSSTDTQYF
>.|TRBJ1-3|12|TRBV10-3|.
TGTGCCATCGGGGGAGCAGGAAACACCATATATTTT
CAIGGAGNTIYF
>.|TRBJ2-7|15|TRBV4-1|.
TGCGCCAGCAGCCAAGAGTGGGGAGGTAGCTACGAGCAGTACTTC
CASSQEWGGSYEQYF
>few|TRBJ1-1|15|TRBV2|.
TGTGCCAGCAACTTCGAGAGCAGGGCCGGGGGTGAAGCTTTCTTT
CASNFESRAGGEAFF
>.|TRBJ1-1|13|TRBV10-3|.
TGTGCCATCAGCCCCGGGGGACCCACTGAAGCTTTCTTT
CAISPGGPTEAFF
>.|TRBJ2-4|13|TRBV6-1|TRBD1
TGTGCCAGCAGCCTATTGGACAGGGGACTTCAGTACTTC
CASSLLDRGLQYF
>many|TRBJ1-2|14|TRBV19|.
TGTGCCAGTAGTAACAGGGAGGCTCTTCGTGGCTACACCTTC
CASSNREALRGYTF
>many|TRBJ1-4|18|TRBV28|.
TGTGCCAGCAGTTTAGGCGGGGCGGCCATTGCAACTAATGAAAAACTGTTTTTT
CASSLGGAAIATNEKLFF
>many|TRBJ1-2|11|TRBV7-2|.
TGTGCCAGCAGCTTATGGGGTGGCTACACCTTC
CASSLWGGYTF
>few|TRBJ1-6|16|TRBV4-1|TRBD1
TGCGCCAGCAGCCAAGAACAGGGGGCGAGTAATTCACCCCTCCACTTT
CASSQEQGASNSPLHF
>many|TRBJ1-5|12|TRBV28|.
TGTGCCAGCAGGGAGGCAATGCAGCCCCAGCATTTT
CASREAMQPQHF
>.|TRBJ2-3|16|TRBV19|.
TGTGCCAGTAGTCCCCGACTAGTCGGTGGCACAGATACGCAGTATTTT
CASSPRLVGGTDTQYF
>many|TRBJ2-3|17|TRBV29-1|TRBD2
TGCAGCGTTGACCGCGGACCGACTAGCGGGAGTTCAGATACGCAGTATTTT
CSVDRGPTSGSSDTQYF
>many|TRBJ2-3|15|TRBV11-2|TRBD2
TGTGCCAGCAGCGCCGGACTAGCAAACACGGATACGCAGTATTTT
CASSAGLANTDTQYF
>many|TRBJ2-1|14|TRBV28|TRBD2
TGTGCCAGCACCCTAGCGGGAGGGAACAATGAGCAGTTCTTC
CASTLAGGNNEQFF
>.|TRBJ2-3|14|TRBV3-1|TRBD1
TGTGCCAGCATGGACAGGTCTAGCACAGATACGCAGTATTTT
CASMDRSSTDTQYF
>few|TRBJ2-7|15|TRBV20-1|TRBD1
TGCAGTGCTATTCGAAGACAGGGGGTGTCCTACGAGCAGTACTTC
CSAIRRQGVSYEQYF
>.|TRBJ2-1|17|TRBV6-2/TRBV6-3|TRBD1
TGTGCCAGCAGTTACCCGACGGGGACAGGGGACCATAGGGGGCAGTTCTTC
CASSYPTGTGDHRGQFF